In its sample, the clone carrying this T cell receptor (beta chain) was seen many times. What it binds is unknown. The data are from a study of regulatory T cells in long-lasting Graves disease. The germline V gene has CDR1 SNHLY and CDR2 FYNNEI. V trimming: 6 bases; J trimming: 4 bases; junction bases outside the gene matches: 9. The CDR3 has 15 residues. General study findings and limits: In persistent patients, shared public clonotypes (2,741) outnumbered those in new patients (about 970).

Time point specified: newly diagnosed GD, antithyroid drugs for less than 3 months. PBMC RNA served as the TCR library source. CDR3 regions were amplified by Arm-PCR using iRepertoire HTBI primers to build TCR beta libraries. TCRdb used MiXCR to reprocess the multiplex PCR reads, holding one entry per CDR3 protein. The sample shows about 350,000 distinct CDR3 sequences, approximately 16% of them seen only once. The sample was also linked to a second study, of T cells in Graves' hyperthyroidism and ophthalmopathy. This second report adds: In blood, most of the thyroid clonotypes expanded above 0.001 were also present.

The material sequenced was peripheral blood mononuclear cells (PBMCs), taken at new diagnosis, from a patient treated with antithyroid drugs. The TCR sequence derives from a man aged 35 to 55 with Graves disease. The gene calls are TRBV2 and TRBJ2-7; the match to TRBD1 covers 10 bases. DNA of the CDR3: TGTGCCAGCAGACCCACGGGACAGGGGCGTTACGAGCAGTACTTC. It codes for CASRPTGQGRYEQYF.